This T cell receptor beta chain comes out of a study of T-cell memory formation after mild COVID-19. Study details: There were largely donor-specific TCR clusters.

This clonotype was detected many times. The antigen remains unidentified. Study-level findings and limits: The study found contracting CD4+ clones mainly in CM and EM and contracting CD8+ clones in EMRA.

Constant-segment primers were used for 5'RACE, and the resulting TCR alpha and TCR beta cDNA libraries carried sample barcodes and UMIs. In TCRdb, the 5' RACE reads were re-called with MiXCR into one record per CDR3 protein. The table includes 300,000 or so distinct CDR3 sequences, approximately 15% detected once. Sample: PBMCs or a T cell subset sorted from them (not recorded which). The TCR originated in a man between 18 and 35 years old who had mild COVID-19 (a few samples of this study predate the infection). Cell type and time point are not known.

The CDR3: CATSEGRSTDTQYF. For the CDR3, the DNA is TGTGCCACCAGTGAGGGACGTAGCACAGATACGCAGTATTTT. The chain combines TRBV24-1 with TRBJ2-3, with D tentatively TRBD1 or TRBD2 (5 bases each). Germline V gives CDR1 KGHDR, CDR2 SFDVKD. Trimming shortened V by 4 bases and J by 0 bases, and 7 bases separated the two germline ends. The CDR3 is made up of 14 amino acids.